This T cell receptor (beta chain) was profiled in a study of cytomegalovirus exposure and HLA in healthy donors. Study observations and caveats: Being indistinguishable, some V segments were excluded, TRBV6-2 and TRBV6-3 among them. CMV serostatus was the only immune exposure information that was available.

Vbeta (60) and Jbeta (13) primers were used in the PCR. The assay was immunoSEQ multiplex PCR, and TCRdb's table has in-frame clones only and misses some. The sample yields over 85,000 clones, 78% seen once. The CDR3 covers 15 residues. Per the germline V gene, CDR1 is MGHRA and CDR2 is YSYEKL. Trimming stripped 1 base from V and 2 bases from J, with 11 bases between. Worth noting for this clone: No antigen is known for it.

The sequenced material came from PBMCs. The clonotype was recovered from a woman aged 30 to 39 in good health and CMV-seronegative. The chain links TRBV4-1 to TRBJ1-2, with TRBD1 as a possible D gene (5 bases). The CDR3 protein is CASSQVQDINYGYTF. As DNA, the CDR3 is TGCGCCAGCAGCCAAGTCCAGGACATCAACTATGGCTACACCTTC.